This TCR beta chain was profiled in a study of blood T cell repertoires in COVID-19. Assay used: immunoSEQ multiplex PCR; TCRdb lists only in-frame clones, some missing. The sample lists around 300,000 clones; roughly nine tenths were seen once. This CDR3 contains 14 residues. CDR1 and CDR2 (germline): MNHNY, SVGAGI (reference sequence). The V segment lost 6 bases and the J segment 5 bases; nucleotides outside the gene matches: 8. This chain links TRBV6-6 with TRBJ2-5; TRBD2 aligns across 8 bases. The sequenced material came from PBMCs or T cells enriched from blood (not recorded which). This TCR derives from a woman between 45 and 60 years old who had recovered from COVID-19. DNA of the CDR3: TGTGCCAGCAGGACAGCGGGAGAGGTGGAGACCCAGTACTTC. It codes for CASRTAGEVETQYF.